What follows describes a single T cell receptor (beta chain). The sample is drawn from a study of blood T cell repertoires in COVID-19. The table came from immunoSEQ multiplex PCR; TCRdb's copy has only in-frame clones and leaves some out. The table lists some 300,000 clones, just under 90% of them singletons, with 1.8% in the top ten. Germline V gene sequence: CDR1 SGHNT, CDR2 YENEEA. V was clipped by 0 bases and J by 1 base, with 8 bases between them. The CDR3 has 15 residues. This chain connects TRBV11-3 to TRBJ2-3; TRBD2 might be the D (5 bases). This TCR derives from a woman aged 25-40 years with COVID-19, enrolled during active disease. Sequencing was done on a sample of peripheral blood. CDR3 amino acids: CASSLEGRGTDTQYF. Written as DNA, the CDR3 is TGTGCCAGCAGCTTAGAAGGGAGAGGCACAGATACGCAGTATTTT.